A single sample is the source of the 26 T cell receptor beta chains below, sequenced in a study of regulatory dendritic cells for organ transplantation. Profiling relied on immunoSEQ multiplex PCR, and the TCRdb table lists in-frame clones only, not all of them. The sample carries fewer than 50,000 clones, 80% to 95% recorded once. Specimen: naive CD8+ T cells from blood. Subset here: CD45RA+ naive T cells. These receptors all come from a human donor in good health.

V usage is TRBV28 and J usage is TRBJ2-1, with TRBD2 identical over 10 bases. J gave up 7 bases and V 6 bases, and 12 bases lay outside the gene matches. CDR3 length: 16 residues. Germline CDR1 reads MDHEN; CDR2 reads SYDVKM. CDR3 bases: TGTGCCAGCAGACGGACTCTAGCGGGAGTGTGGAATGAGCAGTTCTTC. Translation: CASRRTLAGVWNEQFF.

This clone appeared a few times. The V gene is TRBV4-3, the J gene TRBJ1-3; D is unresolved. Germline V CDR1 and CDR2: LGHNA, YSLEER. Trimming removed 4 bases from V and 1 base from J, with 11 bases in between. The CDR3 has 15 residues. DNA of the CDR3: TGCGCCAGCAGCCCAGTTGTCACATCTGGAAACACCATATATTTT. It is translated as CASSPVVTSGNTIYF.

The chain uses TRBV27 and TRBJ2-1, with 8 bases lining up with TRBD2. The CDR3 loop spans 13 amino acids. After removal of 7 bases from V and 2 bases from J, the junction contained 1 base not matched to a gene. Per the germline V gene, CDR1 is MNHEY and CDR2 is SMNVEV (reference sequence). The CDR3: CASTSGPYNEQFF. CDR3 bases: TGTGCCAGCACTAGCGGGCCCTACAATGAGCAGTTCTTC.

The chain combines TRBV4-1 with TRBJ2-3, with 7 bases lining up with TRBD1. The V segment lost 3 bases and the J segment 2 bases; nucleotides outside the gene matches: 8. Germline CDR1 MGHRA, CDR2 YSYEKL. The CDR3 loop spans 16 amino acids. This CDR3 is CASSQTGTELTDTQYF. The CDR3 DNA reads as TGCGCCAGCAGCCAGACCGGGACAGAACTCACAGATACGCAGTATTTT.

The V and J genes are TRBV2 and TRBJ2-7, with unresolved D. The V gene's germline CDR1 is SNHLY and CDR2 FYNNEI. This CDR3 is built from 11 residues. V shed 8 bases and J shed 6 bases, with 11 bases lying between them. The CDR3 loop is CASSPYTEQYF. DNA of the CDR3: TGTGCCAGCTCCCCCTACACCGAGCAGTACTTC.

The chain couples TRBV5-8 to TRBJ2-7; D uncertain. This CDR3 comprises 11 residues. Trimming took off 5 bases at V and 1 base at J, with 4 bases between the two ends. Germline CDR1 and CDR2: SGHTS and YDEGEE. The CDR3 is CASRQSYEQYF. The CDR3 coding sequence is TGTGCCAGCAGACAGTCCTACGAGCAGTACTTC.

The V gene is TRBV6-4, the J gene TRBJ1-3; D gene uncertain. Trimming stripped 6 bases from V and 0 bases from J, with 12 bases between. The germline V gene encodes CDR1 MRHNA and CDR2 SNTAGT. The CDR3 totals 15 residues. The CDR3: CASRNLVLSGNTIYF. The DNA of the CDR3 is TGTGCCAGCAGAAATTTGGTCCTCTCTGGAAACACCATATATTTT.

The chain recombines TRBV27 with TRBJ2-3; 7 nucleotides align to TRBD1. The germline V gene encodes CDR1 MNHEY and CDR2 SMNVEV (reference sequence). This CDR3 has 17 amino acids. The trim removed 2 bases at V and 2 bases at J, leaving 10 bases unmatched. CDR3 region: CASSLRGTVDPTDTQYF. DNA for the CDR3: TGTGCCAGCAGTTTACGTGGGACAGTAGATCCCACAGATACGCAGTATTTT.

This chain joins TRBV6-6 and TRBJ2-7; a possible D gene is TRBD2 (6 bases). Between the trimmed V and J ends, which lost 1 base and 1 base, there was a span of 11 bases. The germline CDR1 and CDR2 sequences are MNHNY and SVGAGI (reference sequence). There are 15 residues in the CDR3. The CDR3 loop reads CASSYFSGKSYEQYF. DNA for the CDR3: TGTGCCAGCAGTTACTTTAGCGGAAAATCCTACGAGCAGTACTTC.

This rearrangement joins TRBV6-1 to TRBJ2-1, with D maybe TRBD2 (6 bases). CDR3 length: 13 residues. Germline V gene lookup returns CDR1 MNHNS and CDR2 SASEGT. Trimming removed 11 bases from V and 8 bases from J, with 19 bases in between. For the CDR3, the DNA is TGTGCCCATTCCCCCCCCCGCGGGGATGAGCAGTTCTTC. Translating gives CAHSPPRGDEQFF.

This chain uses TRBV4-2 with TRBJ1-5, with 7 positions matching TRBD1. The CDR3 sequence is 15 residues long. Germline lookup yields CDR1 LGHNA and CDR2 YNFKEQ. The junction had 6 bases not matched to a gene; V was cut back by 0 bases and J by 7 bases. The CDR3 DNA is TGTGCCAGCAGCCAAGATGAGACAGGGCAGCAGCCCCAGCATTTT. Translation gives CASSQDETGQQPQHF.

This clone was observed a few times. V is TRBV6-4 and J is TRBJ1-2, with no clear D. CDR3 length: 12 amino acids. Trimming cost V 5 bases and J 8 bases, with 12 bases left between them. Germline V CDR1 and CDR2: MRHNA, SNTAGT. The CDR3 loop reads CASSPWTQGYTF. CDR3 DNA: TGTGCCAGCAGTCCTTGGACTCAAGGCTACACCTTC.

This clone was observed a single time. For the CDR3, the DNA is TGTGCCAGCAGTGACAGGGTCATGAACACTGAAGCTTTCTTT. It yields the protein CASSDRVMNTEAFF. The V gene is TRBV6-5, the J gene TRBJ1-1, with TRBD1 identical over 7 bases. In germline, CDR1 is MNHEY, CDR2 SVGAGI. The CDR3 is 14 amino acids. V was clipped by 5 bases and J by 0 bases; unmatched bases: 3.

As to this clone: Distinct nucleotide sequences in the sample also encode this CDR3. V gene TRBV28 combines with J gene TRBJ2-2, with no clear D. The CDR3 contains 14 residues. The germline V gene has CDR1 MDHEN and CDR2 SYDVKM. The V end lost 6 bases, the J end lost 0 bases, and 8 bases lay between the germline ends. The CDR3 DNA is TGTGCCAGCAGCCAAACAGCGAACACCGGGGAGCTGTTTTTT. Translating it yields CASSQTANTGELFF.

The chain combines TRBV30 with TRBJ1-1; the D gene is possibly TRBD1 (6 bases). Germline V gene sequence: CDR1 GTSNPN, CDR2 SVGIG (reference sequence). This CDR3 is built from 15 residues. V was cut by 4 bases and J by 5 bases, with 20 bases left in between. CDR3 in DNA: TGTGCCTGGAAGTACGGGGGGCTCCACCTGACTGAAGCTTTCTTT. Translating gives CAWKYGGLHLTEAFF.

This clone has more than one count but fewer than ten. The rearrangement uses TRBV27 and TRBJ1-6; TRBD1 matches at 8 bases. The V segment lost 4 bases and the J segment 0 bases; nucleotides outside the gene matches: 5. Germline values: CDR1 MNHEY, CDR2 SMNVEV (reference sequence). CDR3 length: 17 amino acids. The CDR3 region has the DNA TGTGCCAGCAGTTACTCAGGGGGCTACTCCTATAATTCACCCCTCCACTTT. It yields the protein CASSYSGGYSYNSPLHF.

This chain links TRBV5-4 with TRBJ2-3; perhaps TRBD1 as D (5 bases). Germline-derived CDR1 and CDR2 are SGHNT and YYREEE (reference sequence). The CDR3 length is 14 residues. Trimming shortened V by 3 bases and J by 2 bases, and 10 bases separated the two germline ends. CDR3 region: CASSSQGSTDTQYF. As DNA, the CDR3 is TGTGCCAGCAGCTCGCAGGGTTCCACAGATACGCAGTATTTT. The full variable domain, its missing parts supplied by reference TRBV5-4 and TRBJ2-3, is ETGVTQSPTHLIKTRGQQVTLRCSSQSGHNTVSWYQQALGQGPQFIFQYYREEENGRGNFPPRFSGLQFPNYSSELNVNALELDDSALYLCASSSQGSTDTQYFGPGTRLTVL.

J is TRBJ1-2 and V is TRBV7-6; 7 bases are shared with TRBD1. In germline, CDR1 is SGHVS, CDR2 FNYEAQ. The CDR3 has 13 amino acids. With V trimmed by 2 bases and J by 4 bases, 1 base remained unmatched. The CDR3 here is CASSLPGGYGYTF. In DNA, the CDR3 is TGTGCCAGCAGCTTACCAGGGGGCTATGGCTACACCTTC.

The chain employs TRBV9 and TRBJ2-5; no clear D. From germline, CDR1 is SGDLS and CDR2 YYNGEE. The V gene lost 3 bases and the J gene lost 7 bases, with 4 bases spanning the gap. This CDR3 is built from 10 residues. The CDR3 DNA reads TGTGCCAGCAGCGGGTCGACCCAGTACTTC. As protein: CASSGSTQYF.

The chain combines TRBV5-4 with TRBJ2-5, with a possible D match to TRBD1 (6 bases). Trimming took off 0 bases at V and 2 bases at J, with 11 bases between the two ends. The CDR3 consists of 15 residues. CDR1 is SGHNT and CDR2 is YYREEE in the germline V gene (reference sequence). CDR3 DNA sequence: TGTGCCAGCAGCTTGGTGGGGACATTACAAGAGACCCAGTACTTC. Translation gives CASSLVGTLQETQYF.

The J gene is TRBJ1-2, the V gene TRBV23-1, with D perhaps TRBD1 (6 bases). TRBV23-1 is an ORF, and what it does is uncertain. The length of the CDR3 is 14 residues. V dropped 0 bases and J dropped 5 bases, with 10 bases sitting between them. The CDR3 DNA is TGCGCCAGCAGTCAATCTGGCAGGGGTTATGGCTACACCTTC. It yields the protein CASSQSGRGYGYTF.

V and J are TRBV13 and TRBJ2-2, with D uncertain. CDR3 size: 14 residues. CDR1 is PRHDT, CDR2 FYEKMQ, per germline (reference sequence). Trimming left V 3 bases short and J 1 base short, with 6 bases between. The CDR3 DNA follows: TGTGCCAGCAGCTTTGAAAGGAACACCGGGGAGCTGTTTTTT. It is translated as CASSFERNTGELFF.

The chain is built from TRBV19 and TRBJ2-2, with D hard to call. CDR1 LNHDA and CDR2 SQIVND come from the germline V gene (reference sequence). V lost 2 bases and J 3 bases, leaving 4 bases between the germline ends. This CDR3 region has 13 residues. The DNA of the CDR3 is TGTGCCAGTAGTATAATCGACACCGGGGAGCTGTTTTTT. It encodes CASSIIDTGELFF.

The V gene is TRBV4-3, the J gene TRBJ2-2; D is undetermined. The CDR3 loop spans 15 amino acids. Between the trimmed V and J ends, which lost 3 bases and 3 bases, there was a span of 11 bases. Germline CDR1 and CDR2: LGHNA and YSLEER. Here the CDR3 DNA reads TGCGCCAGCAGCCAGGGCAGACTCCACACCGGGGAGCTGTTTTTT. Its protein is CASSQGRLHTGELFF.

The chain is built from TRBV9 and TRBJ2-3, with 8 bases fitting TRBD2. The CDR3 consists of 14 residues. Germline V gene sequence: CDR1 SGDLS, CDR2 YYNGEE. V was clipped by 7 bases and J by 0 bases; unmatched bases: 4. CDR3 bases: TGTGCCAGCGCGGCTAGCGGGAGCACAGATACGCAGTATTTT. Protein: CASAASGSTDTQYF.

The V call is TRBV7-2, the J call TRBJ1-1; D remains ambiguous. Trimming removed 2 bases from V and 5 bases from J, with 9 bases in between. CDR1 and CDR2 from the germline V gene are SGHTA and FQGNSA. This CDR3 contains 13 residues. The CDR3 DNA reads TGTGCCAGCAGCTTAAGGAGCTGGACTGAAGCTTTCTTT. Encoded protein: CASSLRSWTEAFF.